This TCR beta chain was retrieved from a study of blood T cells in healthy people across ages. The CDR3 totals 14 residues. The V gene end was trimmed by 2 bases and the J gene end by 5 bases; junction bases not matched to a gene: 6. Germline values: CDR1 DFQATT, CDR2 SNEGSKA (reference sequence). This clonotype was detected only once. With a J-beta primer mix and a sample-barcoded 5' primer, a second PCR ran about 6 to 11 cycles. TCRdb processed the 5' RACE reads anew with MiXCR; each CDR3 protein has one entry. The table shows approximately 800,000 distinct CDR3 sequences, with roughly 64% occurring only once.

The V gene is TRBV20-1, the J gene TRBJ2-7, with 10 bases lining up with TRBD2. The source is a young man in good health. The sequencing sample was made of blood. The CDR3 DNA follows: TGCAGTGCTAGAAGAAGCGGGGGGGCTGACGAGCAGTACTTC. Its protein product is CSARRSGGADEQYF.